The 32 T cell receptor beta chains below were found in one sample sequenced in a study of cytomegalovirus exposure and HLA in healthy donors. PCR primers comprised 60 Vbeta and 13 Jbeta primers. The assay was immunoSEQ multiplex PCR, and TCRdb's table has in-frame clones only and misses some. This table has about 160,000 clones, more than 65% appearing once. The material sequenced was PBMCs. The receptor source for this set is a male donor in good health and CMV-seronegative.

This clone appeared once. The chain couples TRBV7-3 to TRBJ2-5; D uncertain. Looked up from germline, CDR1 is SGHTA and CDR2 is FQGTGA. The CDR3 consists of 15 residues. Trimming left V 0 bases short and J 0 bases short, with 8 bases between. The CDR3 here is CASSLTHANQETQYF. CDR3 DNA sequence: TGTGCCAGCAGCTTAACACACGCAAACCAAGAGACCCAGTACTTC.

V usage is TRBV28 and J usage is TRBJ2-3; 11 bases fit TRBD2. The trim removed 5 bases at V and 5 bases at J, leaving 3 bases unmatched. The CDR3 is 14 residues long. Germline CDR1 and CDR2: MDHEN and SYDVKM. In nucleotides, the CDR3 is TGTGCCAGCAGTCTAGCGGGAGGCCAAGATACGCAGTATTTT. Amino acid sequence: CASSLAGGQDTQYF.

This clone has a handful of counts. The J gene is TRBJ1-1, the V gene TRBV5-4; weak D call: TRBD1 (5 bases). Germline-derived CDR1 and CDR2 are SGHNT and YYREEE (reference sequence). V shed 5 bases and J shed 1 base, with 21 bases lying between them. The length of the CDR3 is 17 residues. The CDR3 nucleotides read TGTGCCAGCAGTAAGGTCGGCGGGACGAGTTCGAACACTGAAGCTTTCTTT. Amino acids: CASSKVGGTSSNTEAFF.

The rearrangement joins TRBV20-1 to TRBJ1-1; D is unresolved. Germline CDR1 and CDR2: DFQATT and SNEGSKA (reference sequence). Deletions cut 6 bases from V and 4 bases from J, with 6 bases between. The CDR3 is 10 amino acids. Here the CDR3 reads CSAVVTEAFF. CDR3 bases: TGCAGTGCCGTCGTCACTGAAGCTTTCTTT.

This chain joins TRBV12-5 and TRBJ1-2, with 9 bases matching TRBD1. V lost 0 bases, J lost 8 bases, and 10 bases stayed unmatched. The CDR3 is 16 residues long. CDR1 is LGHNT and CDR2 is FRNRAP in the germline V gene. The CDR3 protein is CASGLVNPGQGEGYTF. In nucleotides, the CDR3 is TGTGCTAGTGGTTTGGTGAATCCGGGACAGGGTGAGGGCTACACCTTC.

This chain connects TRBV19 to TRBJ1-1, with a possible D match to TRBD1 (5 bases). V gave up 1 base and J gave up 5 bases, with 14 bases separating them. Per the germline V gene, CDR1 is LNHDA and CDR2 is SQIVND (reference sequence). This CDR3 spans 15 amino acids. Here the CDR3 reads CASSIGGRLRTEAFF. The CDR3 bases are TGTGCCAGTAGTATAGGGGGCAGGCTGAGGACTGAAGCTTTCTTT.

The V and J genes are TRBV9 and TRBJ2-7; D possibly corresponds to TRBD1 (6 bases). This CDR3 has 14 residues. The V end lost 2 bases, the J end lost 0 bases, and 9 bases lay between the germline ends. Looked up from germline, CDR1 is SGDLS and CDR2 is YYNGEE. DNA for the CDR3: TGTGCCAGCAGCGTGACAGGTAGCTCCTACGAGCAGTACTTC. Protein sequence: CASSVTGSSYEQYF.

The V call is TRBV9, the J call TRBJ1-2; 7 bases line up with TRBD1. CDR1 and CDR2 (germline): SGDLS, YYNGEE. The V and J ends lost 0 bases and 6 bases, in that order; junction bases with no gene match: 8. The CDR3 covers 15 residues. The CDR3 region has the DNA TGTGCCAGCAGCGTAGAAGGGGGCGCCGTGGATGGCTACACCTTC. Its protein is CASSVEGGAVDGYTF.

This clone was counted once. This CDR3 is CASTRTGADQETQYF. DNA for the CDR3: TGTGCCAGCACGCGGACAGGGGCTGACCAAGAGACCCAGTACTTC. This chain connects TRBV21-1 to TRBJ2-5; the table calls TRBD1, which could not be checked here. TRBV21-1 is designated a pseudogene. The CDR3 length is 15 residues.

This chain links TRBV11-2 with TRBJ2-4, with D uncertain. The germline CDR1 and CDR2 sequences are SGHAT and FQNNGV. CDR3 length: 14 residues. Trimming stripped 3 bases from V and 0 bases from J, with 6 bases between. The DNA of the CDR3 is TGTGCCAGCAGCTTGCGATTAGCCAAAAACATTCAGTACTTC. Protein sequence: CASSLRLAKNIQYF.

The V and J genes are TRBV6-5 and TRBJ2-5; perhaps TRBD2 as D (6 bases). Per the germline V gene, CDR1 is MNHEY and CDR2 is SVGAGI. The V and J ends lost 6 bases and 10 bases respectively, with 18 bases between them. The CDR3 has 13 residues. The CDR3 here is CASSFSLEGFQYF. The CDR3 nucleotides are TGTGCCAGCAGCTTTAGCCTGGAGGGGTTCCAGTACTTC.

This chain links TRBV7-8 with TRBJ2-7, with 7 bases matching TRBD2. V shed 0 bases, J shed 7 bases, and the junction held 3 bases outside the gene matches. From germline, CDR1 is SGHVS and CDR2 FQNEAQ. The CDR3 consists of 13 residues. The CDR3 DNA reads TGTGCCAGCAGCTTAGCCCGGGGAGGGGAGCAGTACTTC. This encodes CASSLARGGEQYF.

V is TRBV7-9 and J is TRBJ2-7; 8 bases align to TRBD1. Germline V gives CDR1 SEHNR, CDR2 FQNEAQ (reference sequence). Unmatched junction bases numbered 6, after V lost 8 bases and J lost 0 bases. The CDR3 spans 14 residues. In DNA, the CDR3 is TGTGCCAGCTCCCAGGACAGGGCCTCCTACGAGCAGTACTTC. As protein: CASSQDRASYEQYF.

The CDR3 region is CASSSFANTGELFF. The CDR3 DNA is TGCGCCAGCTCGTCGTTCGCGAACACCGGGGAGCTGTTTTTT. The chain employs TRBV4-1 and TRBJ2-2; D is ambiguous. Germline V gene sequence: CDR1 MGHRA, CDR2 YSYEKL. The CDR3 totals 14 residues. Trimming took off 8 bases at V and 0 bases at J, with 10 bases between the two ends.

The gene calls are TRBV6-1 and TRBJ2-7; possibly TRBD1 for D (5 bases). The V end was cut by 6 bases, the J end by 6 bases, with 18 bases between. Germline assignment: CDR1 MNHNS and CDR2 SASEGT. The CDR3 contains 14 residues. DNA for the CDR3: TGTGCCAGCAGCCAGGGCGCATATACCGGCGAGCAGTACTTC. Translating gives CASSQGAYTGEQYF.

The chain joins TRBV28 to TRBJ1-1; 8 bases agree with TRBD1. Germline CDR1 reads MDHEN; CDR2 reads SYDVKM. The ends lost 2 bases at V and 1 base at J; junction bases unmatched: 6. This CDR3 is 16 amino acids long. The CDR3 spells CASSLRQGAGNTEAFF. The CDR3, as DNA: TGTGCCAGCAGTTTAAGGCAGGGGGCCGGGAACACTGAAGCTTTCTTT.

V is TRBV27 and J is TRBJ2-3, with 11 nucleotides matching TRBD2. The germline CDR1 and CDR2 sequences are MNHEY and SMNVEV (reference sequence). J lost 5 bases, V lost 6 bases, and 10 bases had no gene match. The CDR3 has 16 residues. This CDR3 is CASRSFSGRAGDTQYF. The CDR3 DNA sequence: TGTGCCAGCAGGTCTTTTAGCGGGAGGGCCGGAGATACGCAGTATTTT.

This clone has only one observation. The chain has TRBV4-1 and TRBJ1-5, with D unresolved. The CDR3 contains 12 residues. The germline V gene encodes CDR1 MGHRA and CDR2 YSYEKL. V gave up 0 bases and J gave up 9 bases, with 6 bases separating them. CDR3: CASSQDGRPQHF. The CDR3 DNA reads TGCGCCAGCAGCCAAGATGGGCGGCCCCAGCATTTT.

This clone was seen a handful of times. This sequence joins TRBV28 and TRBJ2-1; TRBD1 matches 8 bases. The germline gives CDR1 MDHEN, CDR2 SYDVKM. The CDR3 covers 15 residues. V dropped 5 bases and J dropped 4; count of bases not matched to a gene: 7. CDR3 DNA: TGTGCCAGCAGTACCGGGACAGGCTCGTACAATGAGCAGTTCTTC. This codes for CASSTGTGSYNEQFF. Using reference TRBV28 and TRBJ2-1 for the parts outside the CDR3, the full variable domain is DVKVTQSSRYLVKRTGEKVFLECVQDMDHENMFWYRQDPGLGLRLIYFSYDVKMKEKGDIPEGYSVSREKKERFSLILESASTNQTSMYLCASSTGTGSYNEQFFGPGTRLTVL.

The J gene is TRBJ1-2, the V gene TRBV6-1; a possible D gene is TRBD1 (5 bases). This CDR3 is built from 15 residues. Germline CDR1 is MNHNS and CDR2 is SASEGT. Trimming stripped 5 bases from V and 4 bases from J, with 17 bases between. The CDR3 loop reads CASSSTLTETYGYTF. As DNA, the CDR3 is TGTGCCAGCAGTTCCACCTTGACAGAGACCTATGGCTACACCTTC.

This chain uses TRBV5-8 with TRBJ1-1; TRBD1 is a possible D gene (5 bases). The germline V and J ends were trimmed by 4 bases and 5 bases, with 9 bases remaining between them. The CDR3 contains 12 residues. Per the germline V gene, CDR1 is SGHTS and CDR2 is YDEGEE. In DNA, the CDR3 is TGTGCCAGCAGCCGGCGGGGGACTGAAGCTTTCTTT. Amino acids: CASSRRGTEAFF. Full variable domain (rest looked up from reference TRBV5-8 and TRBJ1-1): EAGVTQSPTHLIKTRGQQATLRCSPISGHTSVYWYQQALGLGLQFLLWYDEGEERNRGNFPPRFSGRQFPNYSSELNVNALELEDSALYLCASSRRGTEAFFGQGTRLTVV.

The chain uses TRBV11-1 and TRBJ2-1; TRBD2 aligns across 7 bases. J gave up 7 bases and V 3 bases, and 12 bases lay outside the gene matches. The CDR3 is 16 residues long. Germline loops: CDR1 SGHAT, CDR2 FQDESV (reference sequence). This CDR3 is CASSFGGAGDRNEQFF. CDR3 nucleotide sequence: TGTGCCAGCAGCTTCGGGGGTGCGGGAGATCGAAATGAGCAGTTCTTC.

The genes are TRBV30 and TRBJ2-5; D not certain. The CDR3 spans 12 residues. Germline V gives CDR1 GTSNPN, CDR2 SVGIG (reference sequence). V shed 4 bases and J shed 2 bases, with 8 bases lying between them. The CDR3 loop is CAWKREQETQYF. The CDR3 DNA sequence: TGTGCCTGGAAGAGAGAGCAAGAGACCCAGTACTTC. Full variable domain (rest looked up from reference TRBV30 and TRBJ2-5): SQTIHQWPATLVQPVGSPLSLECTVEGTSNPNLYWYRQAAGRGLQLLFYSVGIGQISSEVPQNLSASRPQDRQFILSSKKLLLSDSGFYLCAWKREQETQYFGPGTRLLVL.

The chain couples TRBV6-4 to TRBJ1-1; 7 bases are a match to TRBD1. Germline loops: CDR1 MRHNA, CDR2 SNTAGT. J lost 3 bases, V lost 4 bases, and 8 bases had no gene match. The CDR3 length is 15 residues. This CDR3 reads CASSATTQGDTEAFF. In DNA form, the CDR3 reads TGTGCCAGCAGTGCCACGACTCAGGGGGACACTGAAGCTTTCTTT.

The V and J genes are TRBV5-6 and TRBJ2-3, with 8 positions matching TRBD1. CDR3 length equals 14 residues. Germline-derived CDR1 and CDR2 are SGHDT and YYEEEE. V shed 2 bases, J shed 6 bases, and the junction held 5 bases outside the gene matches. CDR3 sequence reads: CASSFDRGGDTQYF. In DNA, the CDR3 is TGTGCCAGCAGCTTTGACAGGGGTGGTGATACGCAGTATTTT. Looking up the rest from reference TRBV5-6 and TRBJ2-3 gives the full variable domain: DAGVTQSPTHLIKTRGQQVTLRCSPKSGHDTVSWYQQALGQGPQFIFQYYEEEERQRGNFPDRFSGHQFPNYSSELNVNALLLGDSALYLCASSFDRGGDTQYFGPGTRLTVL.

The CDR3 reads CASSFRDRVYNEQFF. The CDR3 DNA is TGTGCCAGCAGCTTCCGGGACAGGGTCTACAATGAGCAGTTCTTC. The chain combines TRBV7-9 with TRBJ2-1; TRBD1 agrees at 9 bases. This CDR3 spans 15 amino acids. Trimming removed 3 bases from V and 3 bases from J; junction bases left unmatched: 3. CDR1 SEHNR and CDR2 FQNEAQ come from the germline V gene (reference sequence).

V and J are TRBV12-5 and TRBJ1-2, with a tentative D call TRBD1 (5 bases). V gave up 4 bases and J gave up 4 bases, with 19 bases separating them. The V gene's germline CDR1 is LGHNT and CDR2 FRNRAP. This CDR3 has 16 amino acids. The CDR3 reads CASGSYKTVTAYGYTF. The CDR3 bases are TGTGCTAGTGGTTCTTACAAAACTGTGACAGCCTATGGCTACACCTTC. Full variable domain (missing parts from reference TRBV12-5 and TRBJ1-2): DARVTQTPRHKVTEMGQEVTMRCQPILGHNTVFWYRQTMMQGLELLAYFRNRAPLDDSGMPKDRFSAEMPDATLATLKIQPSEPRDSAVYFCASGSYKTVTAYGYTFGSGTRLTVV.

The V call is TRBV11-3, the J call TRBJ2-1; possible D gene TRBD1, 6 bases. Germline CDR1 reads SGHNT; CDR2 reads YENEEA. V lost 1 base and J lost 2, with 15 bases in between. The CDR3 extends over 17 amino acids. DNA of the CDR3: TGTGCCAGCAGCTTAGGATTGGGGACATCGACCTACAATGAGCAGTTCTTC. Amino acids: CASSLGLGTSTYNEQFF.

Concerning this clone itself: At one of its ends the junction is not consistent with the germline gene, which may arise from a read error. At the DNA level, this CDR3 is encoded by other sequences in the same sample as well. The V gene is TRBV18, the J gene TRBJ2-2; 9 positions agree with TRBD1. Germline assignment: CDR1 KGHSH and CDR2 LQKENI. This CDR3 spans 16 amino acids. The CDR3 here is CASSPRQGGNTGELFF. DNA of the CDR3: TGTGCCAGCTCACCCCGACAGGGGGGGAACACCGGCGAGCTGTTTTTT.

The chain employs TRBV29-1 and TRBJ2-3; a possible D gene is TRBD2 (5 bases). The CDR3 extends over 15 amino acids. Germline lookup yields CDR1 SQVTM and CDR2 ANQGSEA. Trimming took 4 bases from V and 2 from J, leaving 16 bases between them. The CDR3 bases are TGCAGCGTTGTGTCAGCGGCGCAGACCACAGATACGCAGTATTTT. It is translated as CSVVSAAQTTDTQYF.

This chain joins TRBV4-1 and TRBJ2-7; maybe TRBD2 (5 bases). Germline V gene data show CDR1 as MGHRA and CDR2 as YSYEKL. The CDR3 consists of 15 residues. The ends were cut back, 5 bases at V and 2 bases at J, with 16 bases in the middle. The CDR3 nucleotides read TGCGCCAGCAGCTTGACCGAGGGCCGTACCTACGAGCAGTACTTC. As protein: CASSLTEGRTYEQYF.

This sequence joins TRBV28 and TRBJ1-1; TRBD1 matches at 7 bases. The CDR3 is 14 amino acids. Trimming cost V 2 bases and J 5 bases; bases outside gene matches: 5. Germline-derived CDR1 and CDR2 are MDHEN and SYDVKM. CDR3 residues: CASSLDRVRTEAFF. For the CDR3, the DNA is TGTGCCAGCAGTTTAGACAGGGTAAGAACTGAAGCTTTCTTT.